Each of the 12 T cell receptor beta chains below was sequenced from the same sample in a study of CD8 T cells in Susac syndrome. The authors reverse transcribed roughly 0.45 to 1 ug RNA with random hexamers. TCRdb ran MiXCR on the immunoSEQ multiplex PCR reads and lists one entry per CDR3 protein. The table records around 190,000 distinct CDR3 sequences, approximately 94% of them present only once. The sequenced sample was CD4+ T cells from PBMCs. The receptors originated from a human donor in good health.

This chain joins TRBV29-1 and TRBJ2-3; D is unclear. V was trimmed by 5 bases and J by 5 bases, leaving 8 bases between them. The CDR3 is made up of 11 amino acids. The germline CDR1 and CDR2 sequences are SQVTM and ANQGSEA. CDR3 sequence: CSVLSVDTQYF. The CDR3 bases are TGCAGCGTTCTTAGTGTAGATACGCAGTATTTT.

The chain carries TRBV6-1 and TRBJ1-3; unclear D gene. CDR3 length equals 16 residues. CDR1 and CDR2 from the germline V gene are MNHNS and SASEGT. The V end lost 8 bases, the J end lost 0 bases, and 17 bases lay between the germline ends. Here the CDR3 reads CASGPGSPFSGNTIYF. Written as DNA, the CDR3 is TGTGCCAGCGGACCCGGGAGCCCTTTCTCTGGAAACACCATATATTTT.

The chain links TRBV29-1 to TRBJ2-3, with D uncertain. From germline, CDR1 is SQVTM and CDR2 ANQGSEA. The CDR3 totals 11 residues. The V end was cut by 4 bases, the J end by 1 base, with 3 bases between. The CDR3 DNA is TGCAGCGTTGGAGGCACAGATACGCAGTATTTT. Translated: CSVGGTDTQYF.

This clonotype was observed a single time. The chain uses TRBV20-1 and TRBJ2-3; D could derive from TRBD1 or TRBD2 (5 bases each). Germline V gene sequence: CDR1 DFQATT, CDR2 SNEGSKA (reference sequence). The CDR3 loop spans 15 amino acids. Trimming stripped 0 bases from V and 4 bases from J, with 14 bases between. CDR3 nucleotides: TGCAGTGCTAGAGATCCGAGGGGCGGATCAGATACGCAGTATTTT. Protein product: CSARDPRGGSDTQYF.

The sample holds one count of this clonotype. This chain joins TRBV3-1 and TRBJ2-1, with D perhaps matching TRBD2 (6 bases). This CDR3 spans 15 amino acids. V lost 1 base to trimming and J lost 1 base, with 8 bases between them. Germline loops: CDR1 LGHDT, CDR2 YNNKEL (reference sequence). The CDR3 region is CASSQGGESYNEQFF. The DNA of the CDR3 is TGTGCCAGCAGCCAAGGGGGGGAATCCTACAATGAGCAGTTCTTC.

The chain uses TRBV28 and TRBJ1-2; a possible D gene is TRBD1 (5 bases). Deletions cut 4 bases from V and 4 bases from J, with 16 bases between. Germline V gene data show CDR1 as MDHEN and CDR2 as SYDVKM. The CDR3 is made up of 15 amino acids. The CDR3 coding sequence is TGTGCCAGCAGTTCCGGGGCAGGAGGAGGCTATGGCTACACCTTC. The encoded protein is CASSSGAGGGYGYTF.

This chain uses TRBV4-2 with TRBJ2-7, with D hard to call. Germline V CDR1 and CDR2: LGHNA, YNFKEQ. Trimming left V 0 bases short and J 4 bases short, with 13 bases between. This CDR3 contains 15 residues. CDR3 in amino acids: CASSQEIGADYEQYF. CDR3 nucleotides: TGTGCCAGCAGCCAAGAGATCGGAGCCGATTACGAGCAGTACTTC.

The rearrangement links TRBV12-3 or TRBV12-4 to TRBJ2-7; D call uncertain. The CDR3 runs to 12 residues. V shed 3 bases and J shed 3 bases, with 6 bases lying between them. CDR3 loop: CASSFGYYEQYF. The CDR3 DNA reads TGTGCCAGCAGTTTTGGTTACTACGAGCAGTACTTC.

The CDR3, as DNA: TGTGCCAGCACAAACAGGGACCCTCCGTACAATGAGCAGTTCTTC. Protein sequence: CASTNRDPPYNEQFF. V gene TRBV6-6 combines with J gene TRBJ2-1; D is perhaps TRBD1 (6 bases). This CDR3 contains 15 residues. Trimming took 7 bases from V and 4 from J, leaving 17 bases between them. Germline V gene data show CDR1 as MNHNY and CDR2 as SVGAGI (reference sequence).

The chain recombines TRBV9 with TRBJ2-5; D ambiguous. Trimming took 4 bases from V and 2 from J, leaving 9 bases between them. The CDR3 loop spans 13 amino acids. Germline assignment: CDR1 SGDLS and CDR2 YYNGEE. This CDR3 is CASSPHPQETQYF. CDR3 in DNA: TGTGCCAGCAGCCCCCACCCACAAGAGACCCAGTACTTC. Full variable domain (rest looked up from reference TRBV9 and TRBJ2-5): DSGVTQTPKHLITATGQRVTLRCSPRSGDLSVYWYQQSLDQGLQFLIQYYNGEERAKGNILERFSAQQFPDLHSELNLSSLELGDSALYFCASSPHPQETQYFGPGTRLLVL.

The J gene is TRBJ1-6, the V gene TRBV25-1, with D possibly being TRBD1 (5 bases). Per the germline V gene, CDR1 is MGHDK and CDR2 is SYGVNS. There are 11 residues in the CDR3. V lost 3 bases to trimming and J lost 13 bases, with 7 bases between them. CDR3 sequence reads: CASSDRGPLHF. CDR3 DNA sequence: TGTGCCAGCAGTGACCGGGGGCCCCTCCACTTT. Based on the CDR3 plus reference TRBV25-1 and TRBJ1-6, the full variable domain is EADIYQTPRYLVIGTGKKITLECSQTMGHDKMYWYQQDPGMELHLIHYSYGVNSTEKGDLSSESTVSRIRTEHFPLTLESARPSHTSQYLCASSDRGPLHFGNGTRLTVT.

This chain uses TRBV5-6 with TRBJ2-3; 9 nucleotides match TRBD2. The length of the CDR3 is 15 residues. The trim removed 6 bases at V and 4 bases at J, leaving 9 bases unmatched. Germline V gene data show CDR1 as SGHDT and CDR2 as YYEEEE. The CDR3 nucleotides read TGTGCCAGCAACTTAGGAGCGGGGGGTTCAGATACGCAGTATTTT. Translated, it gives CASNLGAGGSDTQYF.